This is a list of T cell receptor beta chains from one sample in a study of PD-L1 blockade in urothelial cancer. The protocol was immunoSEQ multiplex PCR, while the TCRdb copy is restricted to in-frame clones and leaves out a portion. The data show 100,000 to 150,000 clones, about 84% seen once. This sample comprised PBMCs, obtained around atezolizumab (anti-PD-L1) treatment. Every receptor here comes from a man in his fifties with urothelial cancer. Both conserved end residues are trimmed from each CDR3. A D gene is named only where the DNA matches it firmly. The listing skips clone size in some rows; elsewhere it reads once, few, many or a size class.

CDR3 length	clone size	V gene	J gene	D gene	CDR3 protein
12	once	TRBV28	TRBJ2-7	TRBD2	ASSPPHSGTSQY
9	.	TRBV7-9	TRBJ2-7	.	ASSFTGEQY
11	.	TRBV28	TRBJ2-1	TRBD2	ASSPGRGTRFL
14	.	TRBV5-6	TRBJ2-5	.	ASSLLSAEDQETQY
11	.	TRBV28	TRBJ1-3	.	ASITPGGNTIY
12	.	TRBV6-5	TRBJ2-5	TRBD2	ASSQGLAVRTQY
13	.	TRBV2	TRBJ1-4	TRBD1	ASNLPGQSNEKLF
15	.	TRBV4-1	TRBJ2-2	TRBD2	ASSPSGSSVGTGELF
13	.	TRBV9	TRBJ1-5	.	ASSRTGTNNQPQH
16	.	TRBV5-1	TRBJ1-1	.	ASSPGLVVVSGNTEAF
13	.	TRBV27	TRBJ2-5	.	ASSFGQSYQETQY
13	.	TRBV5-1	TRBJ1-1	.	ASSLARATVAEAF
12	.	TRBV9	TRBJ2-2	.	ASSVNPETGELF
13	.	TRBV13	TRBJ1-3	TRBD1	ASRRTGASGNTIY
12	.	TRBV27	TRBJ1-2	TRBD1	ASTQTGAAHGYT
13	.	TRBV10-3	TRBJ2-7	TRBD1	AISDPGTVAYEQY
14	.	TRBV19	TRBJ1-6	.	ASSIQDYSYNSPLH
15	.	TRBV5-6	TRBJ2-1	TRBD2	ASSSYGLREQYNEQF
13	.	TRBV6-5	TRBJ2-3	.	ASSYGTLSLDTQY
16	.	TRBV10-1	TRBJ1-3	.	ASRLTLLTGTSGNTIY
13	.	TRBV11-2	TRBJ1-1	TRBD1	ASSLQTGMNTEAF
17	.	TRBV10-3	TRBJ2-3	TRBD2	AISPGLAGVGVGTDTQY
14	.	TRBV5-1	TRBJ2-3	.	ASSPQFDYLTDTQY
13	.	TRBV9	TRBJ2-3	.	ASSRAPGVADTQY
13	.	TRBV5-1	TRBJ2-1	TRBD2	ASSAGASGSNEQF
10	.	TRBV7-3	TRBJ2-1	TRBD1	ASSFPGQAKF
13	.	TRBV5-1	TRBJ2-2	TRBD1	ASSLGTGLSGELF
13	.	TRBV5-5	TRBJ1-1	.	ASSLVGGTLTEAF
13	.	TRBV10-1	TRBJ2-1	TRBD2	ASSEAGSSYNEQF
12	.	TRBV6-6	TRBJ1-1	.	ASRTTVGNTEAF
16	.	TRBV7-9	TRBJ2-3	TRBD2	ASSPIRTLAGVVDTQY
15	.	TRBV5-1	TRBJ1-4	.	ASSLSQGRATNEKLF
14	many	TRBV18	TRBJ2-7	.	ASSAGQPNLDYEQY
12	once	TRBV6-1	TRBJ1-6	.	ASSVESHNSPLH
13	once	TRBV2	TRBJ2-1	.	ASNRHLSSYNEQF
12	.	TRBV6-5	TRBJ2-7	.	ASWGRTASYEQY
13	.	TRBV18	TRBJ2-7	TRBD1	ASSPVSGGNYEQY
13	.	TRBV4-2	TRBJ2-5	TRBD1	ASSQVWDRGETQY
12	.	TRBV18	TRBJ2-5	TRBD1	ASSLDRVQETQY
12	.	TRBV6-5	TRBJ1-5	TRBD1	ASSWGQGNQPQH
12	few	TRBV5-1	TRBJ1-1	TRBD1	ASSSGTGGTEAF
12	.	TRBV5-6	TRBJ2-5	.	ASSFRTIEETQY
12	.	TRBV5-4	TRBJ1-2	TRBD1	ASSQDRVIYGYT
9	.	TRBV6-5	TRBJ2-1	.	ASTWLDEQF
13	.	TRBV7-3	TRBJ2-1	TRBD2	ASSLTTAGGNEQF